This T cell receptor (beta chain) emerged from a study of T-cell reconstitution after alpha-beta-depleted transplantation in children. Study findings and constraints: Several hundred expanded graft clones reportedly were the source of alpha-beta T cells about two months after transplant. When one year had passed after transplant, most T-cell counts and diversity came from newly produced T cells.

Preparation of the TCRbeta library involved a method that used unique molecular identifiers. TCRdb recomputed calls from the PCR reads with MiXCR, one row per CDR3 protein. Of approximately 150,000 distinct CDR3 sequences listed, 8.8% were seen once; the top ten hold around 18%. The germline V gene encodes CDR1 SGHRS and CDR2 YFSETQ. CDR3 length equals 16 residues. Trimming stripped 0 bases from V and 4 bases from J, with 13 bases between. This clonotype was observed at least ten times. Its matching antigen is unknown. The V and J genes are TRBV5-1 and TRBJ2-2; a weak D match, TRBD1 (7 bases). Sequenced here: PBMCs, mostly from graft donor cells, sampled 180 days after TCRalphabeta/CD19-depleted stem cell transplant. The receptor was derived from a female patient younger than 10 who had a stem cell transplant for congenital amegakaryocytic thrombocytopenia, so the T cells may come from the graft donor. For the CDR3, the DNA is TGCGCCAGCAGCTTGGACGGCAGGGGGGCCACCGGGGAGCTGTTTTTT. This encodes CASSLDGRGATGELFF.